In this sample, the clone carrying this T cell receptor (beta chain) turned up many times. Its antigen is undetermined. The CDR3 sequence is 16 residues long. The germline gives CDR1 SGHRS, CDR2 YFSETQ. V was pared by 3 bases and J by 2 bases, with 10 bases of the junction left unmatched. This specimen comes from a study of read filtering for tumor transcriptome and immune sequencing. Study findings and constraints: IR-seq captured clonotypes deeper and more reliably than RNA-seq.

This library used around 400 ng RNA and molecular barcoded adaptors spanning alpha/delta and beta/gamma chains. TCRdb passed the reads through MiXCR, listing each CDR3 protein once. The sample carries about 62,000 distinct CDR3 sequences, around a fifth recorded once. The TCR comes from a donor older than 35 with multiple myeloma. The J gene is TRBJ2-7, the V gene TRBV5-1, with TRBD2 matching 8 bases. The specimen was a population of CD138-negative cells sorted from bone marrow. The CDR3 reads CASSSQSPGLAYEQYF. The CDR3 DNA reads as TGCGCCAGCAGCTCCCAGTCCCCGGGACTAGCCTACGAGCAGTACTTC. Variable domain in full (rest from reference TRBV5-1 and TRBJ2-7): KAGVTQTPRYLIKTRGQQVTLSCSPISGHRSVSWYQQTPGQGLQFLFEYFSETQRNKGNFPGRFSGRQFSNSRSEMNVSTLELGDSALYLCASSSQSPGLAYEQYFGPGTRLTVT.